The rows below give T cell receptor beta chains drawn from one sample of a study of long-term antiretroviral therapy in people with HIV. The assay was immunoSEQ multiplex PCR, and TCRdb's table has in-frame clones only and misses some. The sample has about 48,000 clones, approximately 79% seen once. The source was unsorted PBMCs, collected 0.8 years after starting antiretroviral therapy. All receptors derive from a woman aged 18-29 years with HIV. The CDR3 runs from the conserved cysteine through the conserved F or W. A D gene is named only where the DNA matches it firmly. Not all rows give a size; the values are once, few, many and, for expanded clones, a class.

d_gene: .
j_gene: TRBJ1-5
v_gene: TRBV28
len: 12
abundance: .
CDR3nt: TGTGCCAGCAGTTTAGGGAATCAGCCCCAGCATTTT
CDR3aa: CASSLGNQPQHF

d_gene: .
j_gene: TRBJ2-7
v_gene: TRBV23-1
len: 14
abundance: .
CDR3nt: TGCGCCAGCAGGGACAGCTTCTCCTCCTACGAGCAGTACTTC
CDR3aa: CASRDSFSSYEQYF

d_gene: .
j_gene: TRBJ2-5
v_gene: TRBV7-2
len: 15
abundance: .
CDR3nt: TGTGCCAGCAGCTTGGGGGACGGAAGTACGGAGACCCAGTACTTC
CDR3aa: CASSLGDGSTETQYF

d_gene: .
j_gene: TRBJ1-4
v_gene: TRBV21-1
len: 17
abundance: .
CDR3nt: TGTGCCAGCAGCATAAAAGAGGGTGACAGTGCTAATGAAAAACTGTTTTTT
CDR3aa: CASSIKEGDSANEKLFF

d_gene: TRBD2
j_gene: TRBJ2-5
v_gene: TRBV6-6
len: 15
abundance: .
CDR3nt: TGTGCCAGCAGCATAGCGGGACCCGTTCAAGAGACCCAGTACTTC
CDR3aa: CASSIAGPVQETQYF

d_gene: TRBD2
j_gene: TRBJ2-1
v_gene: TRBV20-1
len: 11
abundance: .
CDR3nt: TGCAGTGCCCAGTACGGACTAGATGCGTTCTTC
CDR3aa: CSAQYGLDAFF

d_gene: .
j_gene: TRBJ2-2
v_gene: TRBV4-3
len: 14
abundance: .
CDR3nt: TGCGCCAGCAGCCTAAGACTCCTCACCGGGGAGCTGTTTTTT
CDR3aa: CASSLRLLTGELFF

d_gene: TRBD2
j_gene: TRBJ2-2
v_gene: TRBV4-3
len: 18
abundance: .
CDR3nt: TGCGCCAGCAGCCAAGATTTACCTAGCGGGCCCAACACCGGGGAGCTGTTTTTT
CDR3aa: CASSQDLPSGPNTGELFF

d_gene: TRBD1
j_gene: TRBJ2-7
v_gene: TRBV6-5
len: 13
abundance: .
CDR3nt: TGTGCCAGCTCCCGGGACAGAAACTACGAGCAGTACTTC
CDR3aa: CASSRDRNYEQYF

d_gene: .
j_gene: TRBJ2-7
v_gene: TRBV6-1
len: 13
abundance: .
CDR3nt: TGTGCCACCTACCTTGGCGTGACCTACGAGCAGTACTTC
CDR3aa: CATYLGVTYEQYF

d_gene: TRBD2
j_gene: TRBJ2-1
v_gene: TRBV7-2
len: 18
abundance: .
CDR3nt: TGTGCCAGCAGAGGAGGGATTAGCGGGAGGAGCTCCTACAATGAGCAGTTCTTC
CDR3aa: CASRGGISGRSSYNEQFF

d_gene: .
j_gene: TRBJ2-3
v_gene: TRBV10-3
len: 16
abundance: once
CDR3nt: TGTGCCATCAGTGAGTCTTGGGATCCCCCCACAGATACGCAGTATTTT
CDR3aa: CAISESWDPPTDTQYF

d_gene: TRBD2
j_gene: TRBJ2-7
v_gene: TRBV4-3
len: 17
abundance: few
CDR3nt: TGCGCCAGCAGCCAAGATACGGAAACTAGCGGAAATTACGAGCAGTACTTC
CDR3aa: CASSQDTETSGNYEQYF

d_gene: TRBD2
j_gene: TRBJ2-1
v_gene: TRBV7-2
len: 17
abundance: .
CDR3nt: TGTGCCAGCAGCTTTAAACGGACTAGCGGGAGTTTATATGAGCAGTTCTTC
CDR3aa: CASSFKRTSGSLYEQFF

d_gene: .
j_gene: TRBJ2-1
v_gene: TRBV27
len: 15
abundance: .
CDR3nt: TGTGCCAGCAGTCCGCCGGGACTCCATATGGATGAGCAGTTCTTC
CDR3aa: CASSPPGLHMDEQFF

d_gene: .
j_gene: TRBJ2-7
v_gene: TRBV7-2
len: 12
abundance: .
CDR3nt: TGTGCCAGCAGCTTATGGGCCGACGAGCAGTACTTC
CDR3aa: CASSLWADEQYF

d_gene: .
j_gene: TRBJ2-7
v_gene: TRBV7-2
len: 13
abundance: .
CDR3nt: TGTGCCAGCAGCTTATCGGGCCCCAACGAGCAGTACTTC
CDR3aa: CASSLSGPNEQYF

d_gene: TRBD2
j_gene: TRBJ2-7
v_gene: TRBV19
len: 15
abundance: .
CDR3nt: TGTGCCAGTAGTCCGGGACTAGCGGGGTCCTACGAGCAGTACTTC
CDR3aa: CASSPGLAGSYEQYF

d_gene: .
j_gene: TRBJ1-5
v_gene: TRBV28
len: 13
abundance: .
CDR3nt: TGTGCCAGTATCGACAGTAGCAATCAGCCCCAGCATTTT
CDR3aa: CASIDSSNQPQHF

d_gene: TRBD2
j_gene: TRBJ2-5
v_gene: TRBV4-3
len: 18
abundance: .
CDR3nt: TGCGCCAGCAGCCCAACCCCTGGACTAGCGGGAGTTCGGGAGACCCAGTACTTC
CDR3aa: CASSPTPGLAGVRETQYF

d_gene: TRBD2
j_gene: TRBJ2-1
v_gene: TRBV9
len: 17
abundance: .
CDR3nt: TGTGCCAGCAGCGTAGGACTAGCGGGCTCCTCCTACAATGAGCAGTTCTTC
CDR3aa: CASSVGLAGSSYNEQFF

d_gene: .
j_gene: TRBJ2-7
v_gene: TRBV19
len: 15
abundance: .
CDR3nt: TGTGCCAGTAGTATAGAGTACGGCTCTGGGGACGAGCAGTACTTC
CDR3aa: CASSIEYGSGDEQYF

d_gene: TRBD1
j_gene: TRBJ1-2
v_gene: TRBV4-1
len: 15
abundance: .
CDR3nt: TGCGCCAGCAGCCCAGAAGGACAGGGAGTGAGGGGCTACACCTTC
CDR3aa: CASSPEGQGVRGYTF

d_gene: .
j_gene: TRBJ1-5
v_gene: TRBV28
len: 16
abundance: .
CDR3nt: TGTGCCAGCAGCCCCCAGGGTGCCGGCTGGAATCAGCCCCAGCATTTT
CDR3aa: CASSPQGAGWNQPQHF

d_gene: .
j_gene: TRBJ2-3
v_gene: TRBV1
len: 20
abundance: .
CDR3nt: TGCACCAGCAGCCAAGACACCCTTTGGACCCGGAGCGGGAGAGGGGATACGCAGTATTTT
CDR3aa: CTSSQDTLWTRSGRGDTQYF

d_gene: .
j_gene: TRBJ1-5
v_gene: TRBV21-1
len: 14
abundance: .
CDR3nt: TGTGCCAGCATCAGGAAGACGGTTTATCAGCCCCAGCATTTT
CDR3aa: CASIRKTVYQPQHF

d_gene: TRBD1
j_gene: TRBJ2-7
v_gene: TRBV5-1
len: 15
abundance: .
CDR3nt: TGCGCCAGCAGCTCGGGGACAGGGCCCTCCTACGAGCAGTACTTC
CDR3aa: CASSSGTGPSYEQYF

d_gene: .
j_gene: TRBJ2-7
v_gene: TRBV7-2
len: 15
abundance: .
CDR3nt: TGTGCCAGCAGCTTAGGAACAGACAGAATCTACGAGCAGTACTTC
CDR3aa: CASSLGTDRIYEQYF

d_gene: TRBD2
j_gene: TRBJ2-7
v_gene: TRBV27
len: 14
abundance: .
CDR3nt: TGTGCCAGCAGTTTGTATAGCGGGAGGGCTGGGCAGTACTTC
CDR3aa: CASSLYSGRAGQYF

d_gene: .
j_gene: TRBJ1-4
v_gene: TRBV5-1
len: 10
abundance: .
CDR3nt: TGCGCCAGCAGCGGCAGGCCTGCGTTTTTT
CDR3aa: CASSGRPAFF

d_gene: TRBD1
j_gene: TRBJ1-1
v_gene: TRBV28
len: 13
abundance: .
CDR3nt: TGTGCCAGCAGTTTCTCACAGGGGGGTGAAGCTTTCTTT
CDR3aa: CASSFSQGGEAFF

d_gene: .
j_gene: TRBJ2-7
v_gene: TRBV18
len: 16
abundance: .
CDR3nt: TGTGCCAGCTCACCCCGGGACGTAGGTGGGGGATACCGAGCGGACTTC
CDR3aa: CASSPRDVGGGYRADF

d_gene: TRBD2
j_gene: TRBJ2-1
v_gene: TRBV7-2
len: 17
abundance: .
CDR3nt: TGTGCCAGCAGCCCGGGAGCTAGCGGGAGTTTTGTCCTTGAGCAGTTCTTC
CDR3aa: CASSPGASGSFVLEQFF

d_gene: .
j_gene: TRBJ2-7
v_gene: TRBV6-1
len: 12
abundance: few
CDR3nt: TGTGCCAGCAGTGGGTACTTCTACGAGCAGTACTTC
CDR3aa: CASSGYFYEQYF

d_gene: .
j_gene: TRBJ1-2
v_gene: TRBV6-6
len: 12
abundance: .
CDR3nt: TGTGCCAGCCTTCGCCCGGGCTATGGCTACACCTTC
CDR3aa: CASLRPGYGYTF

d_gene: TRBD2
j_gene: TRBJ2-3
v_gene: TRBV5-4
len: 16
abundance: .
CDR3nt: TGTGCCAGCAGCTTGGGGCTAGCGGGAGTCTCAGATACGCAGTATTTT
CDR3aa: CASSLGLAGVSDTQYF

d_gene: TRBD2
j_gene: TRBJ2-2
v_gene: TRBV12-5
len: 17
abundance: .
CDR3nt: TGTGCTAGTGGTTTGGTTGTTAGCGGGAGGGCCGGCGGGGAGCTGTTTTTT
CDR3aa: CASGLVVSGRAGGELFF

d_gene: .
j_gene: TRBJ1-4
v_gene: TRBV5-1
len: 15
abundance: .
CDR3nt: TGCGCCAGCAGCTTGGAGGGGGTGGGTTCTGAAAAACTGTTTTTT
CDR3aa: CASSLEGVGSEKLFF

d_gene: .
j_gene: TRBJ2-1
v_gene: TRBV28
len: 16
abundance: .
CDR3nt: TGTGCCAGCAGTCCCCAAAGGGTGGTCCTCGTCGATGAGCAGTTCTTC
CDR3aa: CASSPQRVVLVDEQFF

d_gene: .
j_gene: TRBJ2-7
v_gene: TRBV4-2
len: 15
abundance: few
CDR3nt: TGTGCCAGCAGCCAAGATAGGAGTCCAACCTACGAGCAGTACTTC
CDR3aa: CASSQDRSPTYEQYF

d_gene: .
j_gene: TRBJ2-7
v_gene: TRBV7-2
len: 15
abundance: .
CDR3nt: TGTGCCAGCAGCTTAGCGTCTTCGGGGCTTGGGGAGCAGTACTTC
CDR3aa: CASSLASSGLGEQYF

d_gene: TRBD1
j_gene: TRBJ2-7
v_gene: TRBV4-1
len: 15
abundance: .
CDR3nt: TGCGCCAGCAGCCAAGCGGACAGGGGGCCGGACGAGCAGTACTTC
CDR3aa: CASSQADRGPDEQYF

d_gene: .
j_gene: TRBJ2-2
v_gene: TRBV19
len: 16
abundance: .
CDR3nt: TGTGCCAGTTTTAATAAGGGACATTCGAACACCGGGGAGCTGTTTTTT
CDR3aa: CASFNKGHSNTGELFF

d_gene: .
j_gene: TRBJ2-4
v_gene: TRBV18
len: 17
abundance: .
CDR3nt: TGTGCCAGCTCACTTGATTCTAACAGGGATGGTCGAAACATTCAGTACTTC
CDR3aa: CASSLDSNRDGRNIQYF

d_gene: .
j_gene: TRBJ2-7
v_gene: TRBV27
len: 13
abundance: .
CDR3nt: TGTGCCAGCAGTTTATGGGCAGGGTGGGAGCAGTACTTC
CDR3aa: CASSLWAGWEQYF